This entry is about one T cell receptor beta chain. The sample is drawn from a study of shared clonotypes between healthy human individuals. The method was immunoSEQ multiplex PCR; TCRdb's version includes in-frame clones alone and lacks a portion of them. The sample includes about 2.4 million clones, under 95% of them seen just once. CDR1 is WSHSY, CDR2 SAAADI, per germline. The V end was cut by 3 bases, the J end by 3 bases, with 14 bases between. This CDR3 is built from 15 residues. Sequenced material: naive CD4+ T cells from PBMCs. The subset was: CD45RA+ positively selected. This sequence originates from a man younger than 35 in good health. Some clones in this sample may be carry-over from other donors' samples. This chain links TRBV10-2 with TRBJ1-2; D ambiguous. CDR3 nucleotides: TGCGCCAGCAGTGAATGGGAGGATCTGGACTATGGCTACACCTTC. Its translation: CASSEWEDLDYGYTF.